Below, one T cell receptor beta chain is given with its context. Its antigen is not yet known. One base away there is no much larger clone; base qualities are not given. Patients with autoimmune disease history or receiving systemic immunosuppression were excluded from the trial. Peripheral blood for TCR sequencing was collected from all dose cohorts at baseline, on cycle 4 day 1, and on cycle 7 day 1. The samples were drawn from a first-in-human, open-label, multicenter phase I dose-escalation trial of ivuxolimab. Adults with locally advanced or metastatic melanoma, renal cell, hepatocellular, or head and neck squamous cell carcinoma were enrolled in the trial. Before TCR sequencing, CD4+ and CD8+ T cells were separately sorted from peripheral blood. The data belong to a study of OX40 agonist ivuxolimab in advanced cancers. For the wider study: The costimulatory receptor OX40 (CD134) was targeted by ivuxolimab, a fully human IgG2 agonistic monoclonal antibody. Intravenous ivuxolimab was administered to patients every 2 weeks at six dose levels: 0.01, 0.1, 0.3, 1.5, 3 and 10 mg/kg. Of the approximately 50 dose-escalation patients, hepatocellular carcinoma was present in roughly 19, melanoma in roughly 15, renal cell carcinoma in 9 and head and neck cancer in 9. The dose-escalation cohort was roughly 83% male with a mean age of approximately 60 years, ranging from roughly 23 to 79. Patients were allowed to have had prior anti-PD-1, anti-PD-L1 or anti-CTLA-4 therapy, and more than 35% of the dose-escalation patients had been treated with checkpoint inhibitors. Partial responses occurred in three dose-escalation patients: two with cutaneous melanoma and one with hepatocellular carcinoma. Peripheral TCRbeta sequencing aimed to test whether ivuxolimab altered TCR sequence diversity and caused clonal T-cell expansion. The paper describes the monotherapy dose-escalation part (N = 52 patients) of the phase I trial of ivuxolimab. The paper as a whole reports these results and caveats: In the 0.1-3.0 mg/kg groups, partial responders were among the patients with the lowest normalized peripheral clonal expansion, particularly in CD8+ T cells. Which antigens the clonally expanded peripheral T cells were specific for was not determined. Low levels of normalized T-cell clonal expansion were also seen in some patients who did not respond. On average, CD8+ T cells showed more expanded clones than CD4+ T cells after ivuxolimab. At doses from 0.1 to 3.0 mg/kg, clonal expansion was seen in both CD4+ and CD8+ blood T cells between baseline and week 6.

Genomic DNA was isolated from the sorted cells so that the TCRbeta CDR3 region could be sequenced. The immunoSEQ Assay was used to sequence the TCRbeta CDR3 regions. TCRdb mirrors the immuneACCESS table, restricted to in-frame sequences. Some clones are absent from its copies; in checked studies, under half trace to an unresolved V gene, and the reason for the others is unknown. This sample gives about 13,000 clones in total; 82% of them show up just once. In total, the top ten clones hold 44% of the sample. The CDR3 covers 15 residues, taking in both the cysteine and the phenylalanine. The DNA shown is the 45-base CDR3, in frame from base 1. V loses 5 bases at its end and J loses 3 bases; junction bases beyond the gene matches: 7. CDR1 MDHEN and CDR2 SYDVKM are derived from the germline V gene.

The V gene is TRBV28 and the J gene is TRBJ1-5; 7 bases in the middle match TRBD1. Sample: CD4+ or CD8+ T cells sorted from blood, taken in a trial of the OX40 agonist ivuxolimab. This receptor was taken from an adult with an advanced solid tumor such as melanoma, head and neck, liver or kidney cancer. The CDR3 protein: CASSPDREVNQPQHF. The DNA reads TGTGCCAGCAGTCCAGACAGGGAAGTCAATCAGCCCCAGCATTTT.